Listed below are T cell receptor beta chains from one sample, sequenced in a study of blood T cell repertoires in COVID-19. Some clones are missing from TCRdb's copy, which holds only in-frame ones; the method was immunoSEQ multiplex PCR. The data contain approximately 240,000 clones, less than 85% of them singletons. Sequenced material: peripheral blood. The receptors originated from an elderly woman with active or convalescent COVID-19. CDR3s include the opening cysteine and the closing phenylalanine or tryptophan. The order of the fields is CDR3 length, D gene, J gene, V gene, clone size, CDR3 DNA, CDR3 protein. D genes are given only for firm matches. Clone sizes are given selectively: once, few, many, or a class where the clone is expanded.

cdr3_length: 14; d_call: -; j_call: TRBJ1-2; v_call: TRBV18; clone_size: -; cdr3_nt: TGTGCCAGCTCACAACAGTCATCAGCCTATGGCTACACCTTC; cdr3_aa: CASSQQSSAYGYTF
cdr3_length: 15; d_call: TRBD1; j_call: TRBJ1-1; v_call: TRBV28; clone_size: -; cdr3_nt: TGTGCCAGCGGAACAGGGGGGGGTATAGGCACTGAAGCTTTCTTT; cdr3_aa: CASGTGGGIGTEAFF
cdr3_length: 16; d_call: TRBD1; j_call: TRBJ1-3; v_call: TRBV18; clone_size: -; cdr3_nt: TGTGCCAGCTCACCTTCCGGACAGGGGTCTGGAAACACCATATATTTT; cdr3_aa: CASSPSGQGSGNTIYF
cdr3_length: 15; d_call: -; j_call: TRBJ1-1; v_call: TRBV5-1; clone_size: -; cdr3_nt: TGCGCCAGCAGCTTGTACGCAGGGATGAACACTGAAGCTTTCTTT; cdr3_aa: CASSLYAGMNTEAFF
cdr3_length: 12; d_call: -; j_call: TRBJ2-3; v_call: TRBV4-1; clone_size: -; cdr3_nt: TGCGCCAGCAGCCAAGATCTAGATACGCAGTATTTT; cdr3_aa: CASSQDLDTQYF
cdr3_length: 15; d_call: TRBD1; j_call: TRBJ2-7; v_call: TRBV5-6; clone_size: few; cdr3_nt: TGTGCCAGCAGCTGGAAGGACAGGGTGGCCTACGAGCAGTACTTC; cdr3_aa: CASSWKDRVAYEQYF
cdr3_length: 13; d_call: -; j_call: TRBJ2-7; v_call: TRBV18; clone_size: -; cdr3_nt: TGTGCCAGCTCCCAAGACGGAAAGGGGGAGCAGTACTTC; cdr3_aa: CASSQDGKGEQYF
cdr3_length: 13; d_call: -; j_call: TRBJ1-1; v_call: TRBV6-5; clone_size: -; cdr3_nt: TGTGCCAGCAGTTGGGCTGAGAACACTGAAGCTTTCTTT; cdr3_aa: CASSWAENTEAFF
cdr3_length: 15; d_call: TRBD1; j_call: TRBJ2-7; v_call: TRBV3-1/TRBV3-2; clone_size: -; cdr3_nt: TGTGCCAGCAGCCGCCTCGGGACAGGGGCCTACGAGCAGTACTTC; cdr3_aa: CASSRLGTGAYEQYF
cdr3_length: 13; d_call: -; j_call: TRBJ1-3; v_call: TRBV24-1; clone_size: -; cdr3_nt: TGTGCCACCAGTGCAGGGAAAGGAAACACCATATATTTT; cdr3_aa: CATSAGKGNTIYF
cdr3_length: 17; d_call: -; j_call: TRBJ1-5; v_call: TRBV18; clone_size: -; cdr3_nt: TGTGCCAGCTCACCCTCAGGGACTGACGATAGCAATCAGCCCCAGCATTTT; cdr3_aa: CASSPSGTDDSNQPQHF
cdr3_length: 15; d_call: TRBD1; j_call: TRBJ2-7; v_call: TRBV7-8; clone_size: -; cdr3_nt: TGTGCCAGCAGCTTAGGTGGGACAGGGTTTTCCGAGCAGTACTTC; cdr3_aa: CASSLGGTGFSEQYF
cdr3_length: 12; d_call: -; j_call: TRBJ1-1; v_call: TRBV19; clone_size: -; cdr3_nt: TGTGCCAGTAGCCCCTCCGGTTCTGAAGCTTTCTTT; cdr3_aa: CASSPSGSEAFF
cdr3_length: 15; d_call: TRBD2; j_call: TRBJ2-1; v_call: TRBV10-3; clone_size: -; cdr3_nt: TGTGCCATCAGTGATCAAGCGGGAGCCTTGGGCGAGCAGTTCTTC; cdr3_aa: CAISDQAGALGEQFF
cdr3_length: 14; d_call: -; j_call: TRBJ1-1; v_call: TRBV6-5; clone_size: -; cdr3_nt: TGTGCCAGCAGCTATGGAGGATCGAACACTGAAGCTTTCTTT; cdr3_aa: CASSYGGSNTEAFF
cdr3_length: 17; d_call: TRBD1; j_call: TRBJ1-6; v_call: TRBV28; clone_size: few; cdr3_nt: TGTGCCAGCAGTTCCCAAATTGGAACAGGGGGAGGTTCACCCCTCCACTTT; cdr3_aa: CASSSQIGTGGGSPLHF
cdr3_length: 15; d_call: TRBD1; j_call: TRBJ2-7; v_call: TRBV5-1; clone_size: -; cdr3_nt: TGCGCCAGCAGCGCCTACGGGACAGGGGGAGGCGAGCAGTACTTC; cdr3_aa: CASSAYGTGGGEQYF
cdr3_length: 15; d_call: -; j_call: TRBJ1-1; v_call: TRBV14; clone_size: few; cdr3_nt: TGTGCCAGCAGCGACAGATTAGACAGGAACACTGAAGCTTTCTTT; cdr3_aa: CASSDRLDRNTEAFF
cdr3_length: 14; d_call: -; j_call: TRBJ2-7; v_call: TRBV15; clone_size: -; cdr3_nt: TGTGCCACCAGCAGAGATCTAACAGCATACGAGCAGTACTTC; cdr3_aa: CATSRDLTAYEQYF
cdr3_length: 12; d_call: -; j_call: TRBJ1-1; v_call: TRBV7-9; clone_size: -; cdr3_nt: TGTGCCAGCAGCTTAGCCAGGTCTGAAGCTTTCTTT; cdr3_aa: CASSLARSEAFF
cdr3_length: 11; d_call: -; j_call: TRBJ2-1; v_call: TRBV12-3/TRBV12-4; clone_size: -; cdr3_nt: TGTGCCAGCAGTCGGTGGCAGGGGCAGTTCTTC; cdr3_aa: CASSRWQGQFF
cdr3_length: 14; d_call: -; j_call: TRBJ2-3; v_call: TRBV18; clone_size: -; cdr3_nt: TGTGCCAGCTCACCACTTACAGCCTTTGATACGCAGTATTTT; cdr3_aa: CASSPLTAFDTQYF
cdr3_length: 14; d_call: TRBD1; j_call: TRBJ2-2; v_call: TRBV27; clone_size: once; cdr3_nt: TGTGCCAGCAGTGGGACAGGGATCACTGGGGAGCTGTTTTTT; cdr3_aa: CASSGTGITGELFF
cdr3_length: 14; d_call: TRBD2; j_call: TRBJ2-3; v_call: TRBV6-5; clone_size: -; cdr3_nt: TGTGCCAGCAGTAGAGCGGGAGGGCCCAATACGCAGTATTTT; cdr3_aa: CASSRAGGPNTQYF
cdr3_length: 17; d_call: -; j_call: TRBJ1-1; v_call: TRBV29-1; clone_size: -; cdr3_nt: TGCAGCGTTTTAAGGTTAGGGGGTTTATCCATGAACACTGAAGCTTTCTTT; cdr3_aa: CSVLRLGGLSMNTEAFF
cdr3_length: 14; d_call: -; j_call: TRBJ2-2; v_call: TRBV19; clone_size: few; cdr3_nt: TGTGCCAGTAGTATAACAGGGCTGGCCGGGGAGCTGTTTTTT; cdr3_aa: CASSITGLAGELFF
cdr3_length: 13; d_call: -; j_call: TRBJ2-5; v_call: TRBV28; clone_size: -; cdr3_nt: TGTACCAGCAGTTTTCGAGGTCCCGGCTCCCAGTACTTC; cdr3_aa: CTSSFRGPGSQYF
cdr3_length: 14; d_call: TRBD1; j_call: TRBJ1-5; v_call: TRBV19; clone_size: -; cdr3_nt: TGTGCCAGTAGTTCACGGACAGGGGATAGACCCCAGCATTTT; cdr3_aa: CASSSRTGDRPQHF
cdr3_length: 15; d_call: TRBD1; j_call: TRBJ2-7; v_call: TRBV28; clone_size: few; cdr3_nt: TGTGCCAGCAGTCCCACTTTGAGCCCTAGACAGGGAGCTAACTTC; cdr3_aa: CASSPTLSPRQGANF
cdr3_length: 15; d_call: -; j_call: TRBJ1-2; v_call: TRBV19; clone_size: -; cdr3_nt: TGTGCCAGTAGTTATACCCGGGACAACCTCTATGGCTACACCTTC; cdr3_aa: CASSYTRDNLYGYTF
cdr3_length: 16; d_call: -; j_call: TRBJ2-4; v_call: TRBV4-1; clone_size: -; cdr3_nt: TGCGCCAGCAGCCAACGGTTCGGGTTAGCCAAAAACATTCAGTACTTC; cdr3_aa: CASSQRFGLAKNIQYF
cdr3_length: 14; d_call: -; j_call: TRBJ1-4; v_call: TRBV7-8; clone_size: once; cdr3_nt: TGTGCCACAGGGGCGGGGGCAACTAATGAAAAACTGTTTTTT; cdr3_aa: CATGAGATNEKLFF
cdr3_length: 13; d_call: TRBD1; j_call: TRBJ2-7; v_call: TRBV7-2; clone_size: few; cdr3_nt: TGTGCCAGCAGCACCCGGGACAGCTACGAGCAGTACTTC; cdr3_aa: CASSTRDSYEQYF
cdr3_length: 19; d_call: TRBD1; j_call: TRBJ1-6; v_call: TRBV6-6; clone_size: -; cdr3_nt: TGTGCCAGCAGTCCACGGACAGGGAAGAGGATCTCCTATAATTCACCCCTCCACTTT; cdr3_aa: CASSPRTGKRISYNSPLHF
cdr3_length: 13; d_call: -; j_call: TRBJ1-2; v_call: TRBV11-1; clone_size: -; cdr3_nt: TGTGCCAGCAGCTTATCAGGGTTTGCGGGCTACACCTTC; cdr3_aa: CASSLSGFAGYTF
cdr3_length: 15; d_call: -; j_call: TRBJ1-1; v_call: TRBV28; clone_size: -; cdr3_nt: TGTGCCAGCAGTTTTGGTGGGACTATGAACACTGAAGCTTTCTTT; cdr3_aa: CASSFGGTMNTEAFF
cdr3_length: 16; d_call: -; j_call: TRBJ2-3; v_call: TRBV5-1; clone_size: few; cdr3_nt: TGCGCCAGCAGCTTGCTCCCCAGGCCTAGCACAGATACGCAGTATTTT; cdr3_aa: CASSLLPRPSTDTQYF
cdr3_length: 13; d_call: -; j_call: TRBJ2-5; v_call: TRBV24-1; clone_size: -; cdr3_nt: TGTGCCACCAGTGATTTGATAGAAGAGACCCAGTACTTC; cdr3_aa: CATSDLIEETQYF
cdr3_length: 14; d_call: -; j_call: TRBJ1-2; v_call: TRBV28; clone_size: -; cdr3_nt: TGTGCCAGCAGTTTAGGGGGACTTAGGTATGGCTACACCTTC; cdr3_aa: CASSLGGLRYGYTF
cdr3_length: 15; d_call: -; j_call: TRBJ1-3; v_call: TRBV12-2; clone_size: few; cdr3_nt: TGTGCAAGTCGCAACAGGGGCCCCTCTGGAAACACCATATATTTT; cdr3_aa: CASRNRGPSGNTIYF
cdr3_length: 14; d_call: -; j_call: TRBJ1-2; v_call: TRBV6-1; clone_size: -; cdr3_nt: TGTGCCAGCAGTGAGAGCGGGAGGTTTGAAGGCTACACCTTC; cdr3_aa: CASSESGRFEGYTF
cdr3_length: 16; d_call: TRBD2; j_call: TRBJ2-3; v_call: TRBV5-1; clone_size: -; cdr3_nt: TGCGCCAGCAGCCTTCTCACTAGCGAAAGCACAGATACGCAGTATTTT; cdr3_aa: CASSLLTSESTDTQYF
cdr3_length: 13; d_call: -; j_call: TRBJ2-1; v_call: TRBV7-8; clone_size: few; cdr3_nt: TGTGCCAGCAGCTTACCAGGTAACAATGAGCAGTTCTTC; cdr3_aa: CASSLPGNNEQFF
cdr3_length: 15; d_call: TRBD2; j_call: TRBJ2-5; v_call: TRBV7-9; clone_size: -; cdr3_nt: TGTGCCAGTTCCTCAGCGGGGGCATACCAAGAGACCCAGTACTTC; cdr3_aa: CASSSAGAYQETQYF
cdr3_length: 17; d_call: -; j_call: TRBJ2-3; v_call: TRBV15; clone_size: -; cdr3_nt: TGTGCCACCAGCAGAATAAGGGGTCCACAAGGTGCTGATACGCAGTATTTT; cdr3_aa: CATSRIRGPQGADTQYF
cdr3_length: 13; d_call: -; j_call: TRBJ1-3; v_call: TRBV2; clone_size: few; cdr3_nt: TGTGCCAGCAACAGGGTAAAAGGAAACACCATATATTTT; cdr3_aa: CASNRVKGNTIYF
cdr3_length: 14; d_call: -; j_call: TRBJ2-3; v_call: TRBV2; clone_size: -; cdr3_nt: TGTGCCACCAGACTAGTCAGGGAGGCGGATACGCAGTATTTT; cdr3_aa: CATRLVREADTQYF
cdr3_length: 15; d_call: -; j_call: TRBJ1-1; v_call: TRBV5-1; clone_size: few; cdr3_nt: TGCGCCAGCAGCTTGGCAGGGAAGAGAAACACTGAAGCTTTCTTT; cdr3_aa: CASSLAGKRNTEAFF
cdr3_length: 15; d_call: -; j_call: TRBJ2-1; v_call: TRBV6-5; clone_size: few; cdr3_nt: TGTGCCAGCGCTCGAAGTCTAGCGAGCCCCAATGAGCAGTTCTTC; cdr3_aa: CASARSLASPNEQFF
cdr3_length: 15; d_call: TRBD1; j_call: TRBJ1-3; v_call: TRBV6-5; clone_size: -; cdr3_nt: TGTGCCAGCACTCAGGGGGGTAACTCTGGAAACACCATATATTTT; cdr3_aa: CASTQGGNSGNTIYF
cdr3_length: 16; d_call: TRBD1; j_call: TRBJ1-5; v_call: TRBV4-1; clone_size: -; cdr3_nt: TGCGCCAGCAGCCAGGCCGGGACAGGGCAAGCACAGCCCCAGCATTTT; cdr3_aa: CASSQAGTGQAQPQHF
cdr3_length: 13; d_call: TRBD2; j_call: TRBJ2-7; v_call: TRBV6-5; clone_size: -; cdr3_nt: TGTGCCAGCAATGGACTAGGTTCCTACGAGCAGTACTTC; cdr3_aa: CASNGLGSYEQYF
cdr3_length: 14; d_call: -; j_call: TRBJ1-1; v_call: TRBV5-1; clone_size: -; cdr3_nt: TGCGCCAGCAGCTTTCAGGGGTATAACACTGAAGCTTTCTTT; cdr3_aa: CASSFQGYNTEAFF
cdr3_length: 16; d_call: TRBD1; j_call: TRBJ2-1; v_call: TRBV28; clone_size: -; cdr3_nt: TGTGCCAGCAGTGCAGGGGCAGGGGGCTCCTACAATGAGCAGTTCTTC; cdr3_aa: CASSAGAGGSYNEQFF
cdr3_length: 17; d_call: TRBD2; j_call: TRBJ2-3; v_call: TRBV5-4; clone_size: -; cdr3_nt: TGTGCCAGCGGCATACTAGCGCAAGGAGGGCCAACAGATACGCAGTATTTT; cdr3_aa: CASGILAQGGPTDTQYF
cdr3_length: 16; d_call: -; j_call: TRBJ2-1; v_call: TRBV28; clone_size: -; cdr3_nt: TGTGCCAGCAGCTTTACAGGCTCGCTGGGCTACAATGAGCAGTTCTTC; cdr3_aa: CASSFTGSLGYNEQFF
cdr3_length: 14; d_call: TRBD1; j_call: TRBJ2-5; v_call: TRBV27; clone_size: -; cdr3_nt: TGTGCCAGCAGTCATACAGGGGGCCAAGAGACCCAGTACTTC; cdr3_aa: CASSHTGGQETQYF